This entry lists 21 T cell receptor beta chains sequenced from one sample in a study of T cell clonality in common variable immunodeficiency. Some clones are missing from TCRdb's copy, which holds only in-frame ones; the method was immunoSEQ multiplex PCR. The sample is made up of around 39,000 clones, none counted only once. The source material was peripheral blood mononuclear cells. These receptors all stem from a person between 18 and 69 years old in good health.

This clone showed up many times. The CDR3 end lies 3 residues beyond the end of the read and is filled in from the germline J gene. This chain links TRBV14 with TRBJ1-6; D not resolved. Germline lookup yields CDR1 SGHDN and CDR2 FVKESK. V gave up 3 bases and J gave up 0 bases, with 3 bases separating them. The CDR3 extends over 14 amino acids. The CDR3 DNA, read in part, is TGTGCCAGCAGCCAGCGCTCCTATAATTCACCC. Residues: CASSQRSYNSP. The full CDR3 is CASSQRSYNSPLHF.

This clone was counted many times. From the germline J gene comes the end of the CDR3, since the read stops 3 residues before it. V is TRBV7-2 and J is TRBJ2-5, with 7 bases matching TRBD2. Germline V CDR1 and CDR2: SGHTA, FQGNSA. The CDR3 sequence is 14 residues long. V lost 5 bases, J lost 2 bases, and 5 bases stayed unmatched. The CDR3 loop is CASSPTSAQETQYF. The sequenced CDR3 bases are TGTGCCAGCAGCCCTACTAGCGCTCAAGAGACC.

This clone has ten or more counts. The read ends 3 residues early relative to the CDR3; the germline J gene fills the gap. The chain has TRBV20-1 and TRBJ2-5, with D perhaps given as TRBD1 or TRBD2 (6 bases each). This CDR3 contains 14 residues. Germline CDR1 reads DFQATT; CDR2 reads SNEGSKA (reference sequence). Trimming shortened V by 3 bases and J by 4 bases, and 15 bases separated the two germline ends. The CDR3 region is CSARGWRGLETQYF. Partial CDR3 DNA: TGCAGTGCTAGGGGGTGGAGGGGGTTAGAGACC.

In its sample, this clone was seen many times. The read terminates 3 residues ahead of where the CDR3 ends, so the germline J gene completes it. V gene TRBV5-1 combines with J gene TRBJ2-3, with D tentatively TRBD2 (7 bases). This CDR3 has 16 residues. Germline assignment: CDR1 SGHRS and CDR2 YFSETQ. V shed 2 bases and J shed 0 bases, with 13 bases lying between them. The CDR3 spells CASSFGGLTSTDTQYF. The sequenced part of the CDR3 DNA is TGCGCCAGCAGCTTCGGGGGGCTAACAAGCACAGATACG.

As to this clone: The read ends 3 residues shy of where the CDR3 ends; the end is completed using the germline J gene. The rearrangement joins TRBV2 to TRBJ2-3; 13 bases are a match to TRBD2. The J segment lost 7 bases and the V segment lost 6 bases, leaving 7 bases of the junction unmatched. Germline-derived CDR1 and CDR2 are SNHLY and FYNNEI. The CDR3 runs to 15 residues. CDR3 sequence reads: CASSGTSGKHNTQYF. The CDR3 bases that were read are TGTGCCAGCAGCGGGACTAGCGGGAAGCATAATACG.

The table lists this clone with many counts. Sequencing ends 3 residues short of the CDR3 end; the germline J gene provides the rest. The chain recombines TRBV12-5 with TRBJ1-6; D possibly corresponds to TRBD1 (6 bases). Trimming took off 7 bases at V and 2 bases at J, with 12 bases between the two ends. Germline V lookup: CDR1 LGHNT, CDR2 FRNRAP. This CDR3 region has 15 residues. The sequenced CDR3 bases are TGTGCTAGTGTGGCAGGGGAAGCCTATAATTCACCC. Amino acids: CASVAGEAYNSP. The CDR3, in full, reads CASVAGEAYNSPLHF.

As regards this clone: The read ends 3 residues before the CDR3 terminus; that terminus is restored from the germline J gene. The chain recombines TRBV27 with TRBJ2-7; D possibly corresponds to TRBD1 (6 bases). CDR3 length: 13 residues. CDR1 is MNHEY, CDR2 SMNVEV, per germline (reference sequence). Trimming cost V 5 bases and J 2 bases, with 10 bases left between them. CDR3 protein: CASSKTGAYEQYF. Partial CDR3 DNA: TGTGCCAGCAGTAAGACAGGTGCCTACGAG.

This clone was observed many times. The read ends 3 residues before the CDR3 terminus; that terminus is restored from the germline J gene. The chain is built from TRBV12-3 or TRBV12-4 and TRBJ1-1, with D tentatively TRBD1 (5 bases). Trimming stripped 5 bases from V and 0 bases from J, with 13 bases between. This CDR3 comprises 15 residues. The CDR3 bases that were read are TGTGCCAGCAGTCCCTATGGGGGGTTGAACACTGAA. Amino acid sequence: CASSPYGGLNTE. The whole CDR3 reads CASSPYGGLNTEAFF.

This clone was seen at least ten times. The DNA ends 3 residues before the CDR3 does, and the rest of the CDR3 is filled in from the germline J gene. This chain links TRBV20-1 with TRBJ1-5; D is ambiguous. CDR1 and CDR2 (germline): DFQATT, SNEGSKA (reference sequence). CDR3 size: 14 residues. The germline V and J ends were trimmed by 1 base and 3 bases, with 10 bases remaining between them. The CDR3 sequence: CSARVGSDNQPQHF. The sequenced CDR3 bases are TGCAGTGCTAGAGTAGGGTCAGACAATCAGCCC.

This clone came up many times. Coverage ceases 3 residues before the CDR3 finishes, and the germline J gene fills in the end. V is TRBV10-3 and J is TRBJ1-6; 7 positions match TRBD1. J gave up 6 bases and V 9 bases, and 5 bases lay outside the gene matches. The CDR3 consists of 13 residues. From germline, CDR1 is ENHRY and CDR2 SYGVKD. This CDR3 reads CAMGGQINSPLHF. The CDR3 bases that were read are TGTGCCATGGGGGGACAGATTAATTCACCC.

This clone has ten or more counts. Coverage ceases 3 residues before the CDR3 finishes, and the germline J gene fills in the end. The chain joins TRBV20-1 to TRBJ1-1; D perhaps matches TRBD1 (6 bases). Trimming removed 0 bases at V and 2 bases at J, with 16 bases between. CDR3 length: 16 residues. Germline assignment: CDR1 DFQATT and CDR2 SNEGSKA (reference sequence). Partial CDR3 DNA: TGCAGTGCTAGAGATTTATCCAGGGGCCCCAACACTGAA. This gives the protein CSARDLSRGPNTE. The full CDR3 protein is CSARDLSRGPNTEAFF.

This clone was seen a few times. A junction boundary mismatches the germline segment, possibly from a read error. The CDR3 end lies 3 residues beyond the end of the read and is filled in from the germline J gene. Different DNA sequences within this sample yield the same CDR3. The gene calls are TRBV7-2 and TRBJ1-1, with a tentative D call TRBD1 (5 bases). The CDR3 length is 12 residues. CDR1 and CDR2 from the germline V gene are SGHTA and FQGNSA. CDR3 bases read: TGCGCCAGCAGCCCCACAGGTGCTGAA. Translation gives CASSPTGAE. The whole CDR3 protein reads CASSPTGAEAFF.

On this clone itself: The observed sequence ends 3 residues before the CDR3 terminus, with the missing tail filled in from the germline J gene. The chain joins TRBV29-1 to TRBJ2-5, with D perhaps matching TRBD1 (6 bases). Germline assignment: CDR1 SQVTM and CDR2 ANQGSEA. The CDR3 loop spans 14 amino acids. Trimming stripped 4 bases from V and 2 bases from J, with 14 bases between. The chain's CDR3 is CSVVYGTQQETQYF. The part of the CDR3 DNA that was read is TGCAGCGTTGTTTATGGGACACAACAAGAGACC.

This clone came up many times. From the germline J gene comes the end of the CDR3, since the read stops 3 residues before it. The rearrangement uses TRBV6-4 and TRBJ2-3; TRBD2 agrees at 7 bases. CDR3 size: 14 residues. The V gene's germline CDR1 is MRHNA and CDR2 SNTAGT. Trimming cost V 0 bases and J 4 bases; bases outside gene matches: 1. The DNA read from the CDR3 is TGTGCCAGCAGTGACTCGGGGGGGGCAGATACG. Translating it yields CASSDSGGADT. In full, the CDR3 is CASSDSGGADTQYF.

This clone occurred many times. The DNA ends 3 residues before the CDR3 does, and the rest of the CDR3 is filled in from the germline J gene. The chain couples TRBV19 to TRBJ1-5; maybe TRBD1 (5 bases). Germline V gene sequence: CDR1 LNHDA, CDR2 SQIVND (reference sequence). The CDR3 has 15 amino acids. V was clipped by 3 bases and J by 0 bases, with 9 bases between them. The sequenced CDR3 bases are TGTGCCAGTAGTATCGGGGGAAATAGCAATCAGCCC. Translation gives CASSIGGNSNQP. The full CDR3 is CASSIGGNSNQPQHF.

This clone was detected many times. One end of the junction does not line up with germline, which may come from a read error. CDR3 amino acids: CASSQDRVISYKSPLHF. The covered CDR3 bases are TGCGCCAGCAGCCAGGACAGGGTTATCTCCTATAAGTCACCC. The chain is built from TRBV4-2 and TRBJ1-6; 8 bases fit TRBD1. The CDR3 end is not reached by the read, which stops 3 residues before it; the germline J gene fills it in. CDR1 is LGHNA and CDR2 is YNFKEQ in the germline V gene. The CDR3 spans 17 residues.

A word on this clone: The read is 3 residues too short to cover the CDR3 end, so that end is filled in from the germline J gene. The gene calls are TRBV7-8 and TRBJ2-1, with 10 bases lining up with TRBD2. Losses at the gene ends were 5 bases for V and 5 bases for J; bases not matched to a gene: 12. Germline V gene lookup returns CDR1 SGHVS and CDR2 FQNEAQ. The CDR3 totals 17 residues. Here the CDR3 reads CASSPTFSGTSDNEQFF. The covered CDR3 bases are TGTGCCAGCAGCCCCACATTTTCCGGGACTAGCGACAATGAG.

At least ten counts were recorded for this clone. The read terminates 3 residues ahead of where the CDR3 ends, so the germline J gene completes it. The chain combines TRBV12-3 or TRBV12-4 with TRBJ2-2, with a possible D match to TRBD1 (6 bases). The length of the CDR3 is 16 residues. The V gene lost 2 bases and the J gene lost 2 bases, with 12 bases spanning the gap. The CDR3 protein is CASSLLQGINTGELFF. The sequenced part of the CDR3 DNA is TGTGCCAGCAGTTTACTTCAGGGGATTAACACCGGGGAG.

There are many counts of this clone. The observed sequence ends 3 residues before the CDR3 terminus, with the missing tail filled in from the germline J gene. This chain connects TRBV10-1 to TRBJ2-1, with 9 nucleotides matching TRBD1. CDR1 WNHNN and CDR2 SYGVQD come from the germline V gene (reference sequence). Losses at the gene ends were 5 bases for V and 7 bases for J; bases not matched to a gene: 6. There are 14 residues in the CDR3. The DNA read from the CDR3 is TGCGCCAGCAGTACCGGGACAGGGAAGAATGAG. Translating it yields CASSTGTGKNE. The entire CDR3 protein reads CASSTGTGKNEQFF.

In this sample, this clone turned up many times. The read falls 3 residues short of the CDR3 end, and the missing part is taken from the germline J gene. The same CDR3 also results from other DNA sequences found in this sample. The chain combines TRBV27 with TRBJ2-7; D is unresolved. Germline V CDR1 and CDR2: MNHEY, SMNVEV (reference sequence). CDR3 length equals 14 residues. V lost 5 bases to trimming and J lost 0 bases, with 11 bases between them. The part of the CDR3 DNA that was read is TGTGCCAGCAGTCCGACTGATAACTCCTACGAG. Residues: CASSPTDNSYE. The entire CDR3 is CASSPTDNSYEQYF.

The sample holds many counts of this clone. Read data end 3 residues before the CDR3 end; the end is taken from the germline J gene. V gene TRBV11-2 combines with J gene TRBJ1-2; 7 bases fit TRBD1. In germline, CDR1 is SGHAT, CDR2 FQNNGV. With 1 base clipped from V and 7 bases from J, the junction kept 3 bases outside the gene matches. The CDR3 extends over 13 amino acids. The CDR3 loop reads CASSLVGGSGYTF. CDR3 DNA, as far as it was read: TGTGCCAGCAGCTTAGTAGGGGGCAGTGGC.